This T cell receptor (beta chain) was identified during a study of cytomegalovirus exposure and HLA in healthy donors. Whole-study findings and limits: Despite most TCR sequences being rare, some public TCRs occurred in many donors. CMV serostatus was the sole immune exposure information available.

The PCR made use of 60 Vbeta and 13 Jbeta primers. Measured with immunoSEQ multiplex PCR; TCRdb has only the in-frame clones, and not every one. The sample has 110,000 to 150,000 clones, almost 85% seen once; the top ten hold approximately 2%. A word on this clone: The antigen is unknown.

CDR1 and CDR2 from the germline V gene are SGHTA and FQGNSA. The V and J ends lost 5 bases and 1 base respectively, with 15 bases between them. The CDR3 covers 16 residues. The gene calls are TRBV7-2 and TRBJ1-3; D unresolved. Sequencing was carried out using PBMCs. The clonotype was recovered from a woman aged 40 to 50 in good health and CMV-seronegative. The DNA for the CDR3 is TGTGCCAGCAGCCGTTTTTTGGCGGGGTCTGGAAACACCATATATTTT. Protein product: CASSRFLAGSGNTIYF.